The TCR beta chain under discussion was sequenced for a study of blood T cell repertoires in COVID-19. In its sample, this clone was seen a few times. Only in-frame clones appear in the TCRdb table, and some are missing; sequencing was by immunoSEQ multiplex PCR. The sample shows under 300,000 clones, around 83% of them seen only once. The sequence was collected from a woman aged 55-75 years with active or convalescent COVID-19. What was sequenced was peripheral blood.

For the CDR3, the DNA is TGTGCCAGTAGCCCAAGGCGGGGGCGAGGGGCCTATAGCAATCAGCCCCAGCATTTT. Amino acids: CASSPRRGRGAYSNQPQHF. V is TRBV19 and J is TRBJ1-5; possibly TRBD1 for D (6 bases). The CDR3 runs to 19 residues. Trimming removed 6 bases from V and 0 bases from J, with 24 bases in between. Germline CDR1 reads LNHDA; CDR2 reads SQIVND (reference sequence).